Listed here are 17 T cell receptor beta chains from one sample, sequenced in a study of identifying expanded T cells in peripheral blood. Using immunoSEQ multiplex PCR, the repertoire was profiled, and TCRdb retains in-frame clones only, with some absent. The repertoire holds around 60,000 clones, with approximately 80% as singletons. Sequences were obtained from blood. The receptor source for this set is a person aged 18 to 70 in good health.

The chain links TRBV2 to TRBJ2-6, with 9 bases that match TRBD2. This CDR3 region has 17 residues. The ends lost 6 bases at V and 4 bases at J; junction bases unmatched: 10. Germline CDR1 is SNHLY and CDR2 is FYNNEI. The CDR3 DNA reads as TGTGCCAGCAGAGGGACTAGCCGCCCTGGAGGGGCCAACGTCCTGACTTTC. As protein: CASRGTSRPGGANVLTF.

The chain employs TRBV20-1 and TRBJ2-1; perhaps TRBD2 as D (5 bases). The V end lost 3 bases, the J end lost 7 bases, and 7 bases lay between the germline ends. The germline CDR1 and CDR2 sequences are DFQATT and SNEGSKA (reference sequence). This CDR3 comprises 11 residues. CDR3 protein: CSASRTNEQFF. CDR3 nucleotide sequence: TGCAGTGCTAGCCGGACTAATGAGCAGTTCTTC.

The V gene is TRBV5-4, the J gene TRBJ2-5; D is uncertain. From germline, CDR1 is SGHNT and CDR2 YYREEE (reference sequence). This CDR3 contains 12 residues. Deletions cut 0 bases from V and 5 bases from J, with 5 bases between. CDR3 protein: CASSLALETQYF. CDR3 sequence (DNA): TGTGCCAGCAGCTTGGCCCTGGAGACCCAGTACTTC.

This chain connects TRBV7-9 to TRBJ2-7; possibly TRBD1 or TRBD2 for D (5 bases each). Looked up from germline, CDR1 is SEHNR and CDR2 is FQNEAQ (reference sequence). V lost 5 bases and J 7 bases, leaving 18 bases between the germline ends. CDR3 length equals 14 residues. In nucleotides, the CDR3 is TGTGCCAGCAGCCCGGGCCTCGGATGGGGGGAGCAGTACTTC. Its translation: CASSPGLGWGEQYF.

The V call is TRBV9, the J call TRBJ2-1; TRBD1 matches at 12 bases. Germline V lookup: CDR1 SGDLS, CDR2 YYNGEE. This CDR3 comprises 14 residues. V lost 4 bases to trimming and J lost 10 bases; unmatched junction nucleotides: 6. The CDR3 spells CASSSGTGGVEQFF. CDR3 nucleotide sequence: TGTGCCAGCAGCTCCGGGACAGGGGGCGTGGAGCAGTTCTTC.

The gene calls are TRBV14 and TRBJ1-5; TRBD1 is a possible D gene (6 bases). Germline values: CDR1 SGHDN, CDR2 FVKESK. This CDR3 is built from 17 residues. Trimming stripped 4 bases from V and 2 bases from J, with 18 bases between. The CDR3 spells CASSPHTGPRGNQPQHF. The DNA for the CDR3 is TGTGCCAGCAGCCCTCACACAGGGCCCAGAGGCAATCAGCCCCAGCATTTT. Combining the CDR3 with reference TRBV14 and TRBJ1-5 gives the whole variable domain EAGVTQFPSHSVIEKGQTVTLRCDPISGHDNLYWYRRVMGKEIKFLLHFVKESKQDESGMPNNRFLAERTGGTYSTLKVQPAELEDSGVYFCASSPHTGPRGNQPQHFGDGTRLSIL.

This chain links TRBV11-3 with TRBJ2-7; a weak D match, TRBD2 (6 bases). This CDR3 has 16 amino acids. Germline CDR1 is SGHNT and CDR2 is YENEEA. Trimming took 5 bases from V and 3 from J, leaving 20 bases between them. CDR3: CASSPPRGTLSYEQYF. The CDR3 bases are TGTGCCAGCAGCCCACCGCGCGGGACTCTTAGCTACGAGCAGTACTTC. Full variable domain (rest looked up from reference TRBV11-3 and TRBJ2-7): EAGVVQSPRYKIIEKKQPVAFWCNPISGHNTLYWYLQNLGQGPELLIRYENEEAVDDSQLPKDRFSAERLKGVDSTLKIQPAELGDSAVYLCASSPPRGTLSYEQYFGPGTRLTVT.

V and J are TRBV19 and TRBJ2-1, with 7 bases fitting TRBD2. With V trimmed by 6 bases and J by 9 bases, 5 bases remained unmatched. CDR3 length equals 12 residues. Germline V lookup: CDR1 LNHDA, CDR2 SQIVND (reference sequence). As DNA, the CDR3 is TGTGCCAGTAGGGGAGGGAGGGGTGAGCAGTTCTTC. Its translation is CASRGGRGEQFF.

This chain uses TRBV6-5 with TRBJ2-1; 11 bases are shared with TRBD1. This CDR3 has 15 amino acids. V lost 6 bases to trimming and J lost 6 bases; unmatched junction nucleotides: 7. From germline, CDR1 is MNHEY and CDR2 SVGAGI. The CDR3 nucleotides are TGTGCCAGCAGAAAGGACAGGGGGCTTGGCAATGAGCAGTTCTTC. The encoded protein is CASRKDRGLGNEQFF.

This clone was recorded once. The rearrangement uses TRBV6-6 and TRBJ1-1; no firm D call. This CDR3 region has 13 residues. Germline loops: CDR1 MNHNY, CDR2 SVGAGI (reference sequence). The V and J ends lost 6 bases and 7 bases respectively, with 15 bases between them. CDR3 DNA sequence: TGTGCCAGCAGCCTCTTCGCTTCCGTTGAAGCTTTCTTT. This translates into CASSLFASVEAFF.

The V gene is TRBV6-4, the J gene TRBJ1-2; D is possibly TRBD1 (6 bases). Germline CDR1 and CDR2: MRHNA and SNTAGT. Trimming took off 9 bases at V and 4 bases at J, with 18 bases between the two ends. This CDR3 contains 14 residues. The CDR3: CARKRDSGAYGYTF. For the CDR3, the DNA is TGTGCCAGGAAACGGGACTCGGGGGCCTATGGCTACACCTTC.

This chain uses TRBV7-9 with TRBJ2-1; D not certain. CDR1 SEHNR and CDR2 FQNEAQ come from the germline V gene (reference sequence). The CDR3 is 12 residues long. Deletions cut 5 bases from V and 2 bases from J, with 4 bases between. Here the CDR3 reads CASSPTYNEQFF. The CDR3 bases are TGTGCCAGCAGCCCGACCTACAATGAGCAGTTCTTC.

The chain employs TRBV27 and TRBJ1-3, with D hard to call. The V end lost 11 bases, the J end lost 0 bases, and 11 bases lay between the germline ends. This CDR3 spans 13 amino acids. Germline-derived CDR1 and CDR2 are MNHEY and SMNVEV (reference sequence). The CDR3 protein is CASRKSSGNTIYF. The CDR3 coding sequence is TGTGCCTCTCGTAAGAGCTCTGGAAACACCATATATTTT.

The count of this clone is one. The J gene is TRBJ1-4, the V gene TRBV4-3; 7 bases line up with TRBD1. The CDR3 is made up of 16 amino acids. V lost 0 bases, J lost 0 bases, and 1 base stayed unmatched. Germline CDR1 LGHNA, CDR2 YSLEER. The CDR3 here is CASSQDTGATNEKLFF. The DNA of the CDR3 is TGCGCCAGCAGCCAAGATACAGGGGCAACTAATGAAAAACTGTTTTTT.

The chain links TRBV6-1 to TRBJ2-2, with D uncertain. Trimming stripped 7 bases from V and 0 bases from J, with 9 bases between. This CDR3 has 14 amino acids. In germline, CDR1 is MNHNS, CDR2 SASEGT. CDR3 bases: TGTGCCAGCACTTTCACAACGAACACCGGGGAGCTGTTTTTT. It yields the protein CASTFTTNTGELFF.

The chain employs TRBV27 and TRBJ1-2, with D maybe TRBD1 (5 bases). Germline-derived CDR1 and CDR2 are MNHEY and SMNVEV (reference sequence). The CDR3 consists of 15 residues. V was cut by 2 bases and J by 0 bases, with 10 bases left in between. The CDR3 region is CASSLRGRANYGYTF. CDR3 sequence (DNA): TGTGCCAGCAGTTTACGGGGACGAGCTAACTATGGCTACACCTTC.

This rearrangement joins TRBV5-4 to TRBJ1-6, with 7 bases fitting TRBD1. CDR1 and CDR2 (germline): SGHNT, YYREEE (reference sequence). V shed 4 bases, J shed 9 bases, and the junction held 7 bases outside the gene matches. The CDR3 spans 14 residues. DNA of the CDR3: TGTGCCAGCAGCGAAGGGGGCGTAATTTCACCCCTCCACTTT. This translates into CASSEGGVISPLHF.